These T cell receptor beta chains were read from a single sample in a study of T and B cells in COVID-19 patients. TCRdb itself ran the multiplex PCR reads through MiXCR, one entry per CDR3 protein. The sample records around 7,500 distinct CDR3 sequences, 35% to 45% being singletons. The sequencing sample was made of blood. The receptors originated from a human donor who had recovered from COVID-19. CDR3s include the opening cysteine and the closing phenylalanine or tryptophan. A D gene is named only where the DNA matches it firmly. The size entry is marked missing in some rows and otherwise reads once, few, many or a size class.

clone_size	v_call	d_call	j_call	cdr3_aa	cdr3_nt
medium-sized	TRBV19	TRBD1	TRBJ2-2	CATSSRTGRTGTGELFF	TGTGCCACCTCATCCCGGACAGGGAGGACGGGCACCGGGGAGCTGTTTTTT
few	TRBV29-1	TRBD1	TRBJ1-1	CSIQTGTGNTEAFF	TGCAGTATACAAACCGGGACAGGGAACACTGAAGCTTTCTTT
.	TRBV27	.	TRBJ1-6	CASSPGAGGNSPLHF	TGTGCCAGCAGTCCAGGGGCAGGTGGTAATTCACCCCTCCACTTT
.	TRBV11-3	TRBD2	TRBJ2-3	CASSPTGAGGPDTQYF	TGTGCCAGCAGCCCCACGGGAGCGGGGGGCCCAGATACGCAGTATTTT
.	TRBV15	TRBD2	TRBJ2-2	CATSKGLAANTGELFF	TGTGCCACCAGCAAAGGGCTAGCGGCGAACACCGGGGAGCTGTTTTTT
.	TRBV6-5	.	TRBJ1-1	CASRLGQQGNTEAFF	TGTGCCAGCCGCCTGGGGCAGCAGGGTAACACTGAAGCTTTCTTT
.	TRBV6-2/TRBV6-3	.	TRBJ1-4	CASRIQGATNEKLFF	TGTGCCAGCAGAATACAGGGCGCAACTAATGAAAAACTGTTTTTT
.	TRBV7-2	.	TRBJ1-4	CASSLGRAVHEEKLFF	TGTGCCAGCAGCTTAGGACGGGCGGTCCACGAGGAAAAACTGTTTTTT
.	TRBV19	TRBD1	TRBJ1-2	CASSIGQGWGYTF	TGTGCCAGTAGTATTGGACAGGGCTGGGGCTACACCTTC
few	TRBV6-1	.	TRBJ2-7	CASSGVGAVEDEQYF	TGTGCCAGCAGTGGAGTGGGGGCTGTCGAGGACGAGCAGTACTTC
.	TRBV7-2	TRBD2	TRBJ2-2	CASSLLAGGRTNTGELFF	TGTGCCAGCAGCCTTCTGGCGGGGGGACGGACGAACACCGGGGAGCTGTTTTTT
medium-sized	TRBV11-3	.	TRBJ2-2	CASSTPRMGGTGELFF	TGTGCCAGCAGCACCCCCCGTATGGGGGGTACCGGGGAGCTGTTTTTT
few	TRBV6-2/TRBV6-3	.	TRBJ1-5	CASSYRGEATEPQHF	TGTGCCAGCAGTTACCGTGGGGAGGCGACGGAGCCCCAGCATTTT
.	TRBV7-6	.	TRBJ1-6	CASSLELDSPLHF	TGTGCCAGCAGCTTAGAGCTGGATTCACCCCTCCACTTT
few	TRBV19	.	TRBJ2-1	CASSISSNNEQFF	TGTGCCAGTAGTATTAGCAGCAACAATGAGCAGTTCTTC
.	TRBV6-5	TRBD1	TRBJ2-1	CASTKTPDRLHNEQFF	TGTGCCAGCACTAAAACACCGGACAGGTTACACAATGAGCAGTTCTTC
.	TRBV6-6	.	TRBJ2-2	CASSYDRFTGELFF	TGTGCCAGCAGTTACGACAGATTCACCGGGGAGCTGTTTTTT
.	TRBV28	.	TRBJ2-7	CATSASGLSGSYEQYF	TGTGCCACCTCAGCCTCAGGGCTCTCCGGTTCCTACGAGCAGTACTTC
few	TRBV6-6	TRBD1	TRBJ2-2	CASSLGQGVGAGELFF	TGTGCCAGCAGTCTTGGACAGGGTGTAGGCGCCGGGGAGCTGTTTTTT
few	TRBV6-5	TRBD1	TRBJ1-2	CASSYSETGGRGYTF	TGTGCCAGCAGTTACTCGGAGACAGGGGGGAGAGGCTACACCTTC
.	TRBV6-6	TRBD1	TRBJ2-7	CASRRGPRYEQYF	TGTGCCAGCAGAAGGGGGCCAAGATACGAGCAGTACTTC
.	TRBV19	.	TRBJ1-4	CASTSQGNEKLFF	TGTGCCAGTACCAGCCAGGGTAATGAAAAACTGTTTTTT
.	TRBV27	.	TRBJ2-7	CASSEARYEQYF	TGTGCCAGCAGTGAAGCGAGATACGAGCAGTACTTC
.	TRBV6-6	.	TRBJ2-3	CASSNRVGTDTQYF	TGTGCCAGCAGTAACAGGGTCGGCACAGATACGCAGTATTTT
large	TRBV27	TRBD2	TRBJ2-1	CASGRGAGYNEQFF	TGTGCCAGCGGGAGGGGCGCAGGATACAATGAGCAGTTCTTC